Reported below is one TCR beta chain. The sample comes from a study of control samples from healthy donors and cancer patients. CDR1 and CDR2 (germline): KGHSH, LQKENI. The CDR3 totals 13 residues. V was shortened by 2 bases and J by 6 bases, with 10 bases between the two germline ends. Data came from immunoSEQ multiplex PCR; TCRdb stores just in-frame clones and leaves some out. The table lists about 96,000 clones, 93% of them singletons. V and J are TRBV18 and TRBJ1-2, with D possibly TRBD1 on 6 matching bases. This TCR came from a man between 18 and 35 years old in good health. Source material: blood. The CDR3 DNA sequence: TGTGCCAGCTCACCAGACAGGTTACATGGCTACACCTTC. This codes for CASSPDRLHGYTF.